The clone carrying this TCR beta chain came up many times. This specimen comes from a study of CD8+CD57+ T cells in acquired aplastic anemia. Looking at the study overall: The average for DNA from sorted CD4+ and CD8+ cells was approximately 3.2 ug.

The use of genomic DNA as template underpinned the TCR beta VDJ and CDR3 profiling. MiXCR, run by TCRdb on the reads, gives a single entry per CDR3 protein. Of some 160,000 distinct CDR3 sequences listed, around 43% are singletons. Germline loops: CDR1 DFQATT, CDR2 SNEGSKA (reference sequence). V was pared by 1 base and J by 5 bases, with 11 bases of the junction left unmatched. The CDR3 is 15 amino acids. Only patients with CD8+CD57+ cell expansion on flow cytometry were chosen for sequencing. This chain joins TRBV20-1 and TRBJ2-7, with TRBD2 matching over 7 bases. Sequenced sample: sorted CD4+, CD8+, or CD8+CD57+ T cells (not recorded which) from PBMCs. This clonotype was obtained from a human donor with aplastic anemia. CDR3 DNA: TGCAGTGCTAGAGCCCTCATGGCGGGGAGGGACGAGCAGTACTTC. Its translation: CSARALMAGRDEQYF.